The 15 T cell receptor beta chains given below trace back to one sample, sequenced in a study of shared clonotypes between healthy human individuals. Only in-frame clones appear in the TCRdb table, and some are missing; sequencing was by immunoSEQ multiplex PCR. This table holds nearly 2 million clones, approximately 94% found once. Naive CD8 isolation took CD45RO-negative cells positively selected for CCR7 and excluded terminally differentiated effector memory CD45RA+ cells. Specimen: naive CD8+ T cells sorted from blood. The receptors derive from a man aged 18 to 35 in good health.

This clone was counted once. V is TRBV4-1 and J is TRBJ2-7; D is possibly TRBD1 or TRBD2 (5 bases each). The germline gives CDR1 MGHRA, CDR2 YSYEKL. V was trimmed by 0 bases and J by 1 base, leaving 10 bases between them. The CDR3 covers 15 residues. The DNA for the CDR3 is TGCGCCAGCAGCCAAGATCAGGGAGTGTCCTACGAGCAGTACTTC. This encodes CASSQDQGVSYEQYF.

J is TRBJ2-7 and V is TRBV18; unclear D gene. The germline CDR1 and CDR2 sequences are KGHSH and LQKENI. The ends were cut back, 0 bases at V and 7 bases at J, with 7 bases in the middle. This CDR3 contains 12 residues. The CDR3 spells CASSPPLREQYF. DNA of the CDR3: TGTGCCAGCTCACCACCCCTCCGGGAGCAGTACTTC.

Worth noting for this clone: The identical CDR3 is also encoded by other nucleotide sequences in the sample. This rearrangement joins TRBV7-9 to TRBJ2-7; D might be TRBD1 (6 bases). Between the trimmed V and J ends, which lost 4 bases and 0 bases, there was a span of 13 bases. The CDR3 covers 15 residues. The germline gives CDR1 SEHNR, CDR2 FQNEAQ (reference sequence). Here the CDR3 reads CASSSTGLSSYEQYF. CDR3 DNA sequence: TGTGCCAGCAGCTCGACAGGCCTAAGCTCCTACGAGCAGTACTTC. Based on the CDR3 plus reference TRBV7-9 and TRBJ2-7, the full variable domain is DTGVSQNPRHKITKRGQNVTFRCDPISEHNRLYWYRQTLGQGPEFLTYFQNEAQLEKSRLLSDRFSAERPKGSFSTLEIQRTEQGDSAMYLCASSSTGLSSYEQYFGPGTRLTVT.

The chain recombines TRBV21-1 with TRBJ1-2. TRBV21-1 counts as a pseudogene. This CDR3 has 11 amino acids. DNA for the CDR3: TGTGCCAGCAGCACTAGGGACGCCAACACCTTC. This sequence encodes CASSTRDANTF.

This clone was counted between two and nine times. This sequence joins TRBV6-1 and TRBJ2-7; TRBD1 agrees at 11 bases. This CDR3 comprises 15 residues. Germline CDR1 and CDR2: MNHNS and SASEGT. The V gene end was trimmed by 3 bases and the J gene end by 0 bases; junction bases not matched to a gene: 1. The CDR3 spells CASSEGQGVSYEQYF. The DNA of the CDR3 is TGTGCCAGCAGTGAGGGACAGGGGGTCTCCTACGAGCAGTACTTC.

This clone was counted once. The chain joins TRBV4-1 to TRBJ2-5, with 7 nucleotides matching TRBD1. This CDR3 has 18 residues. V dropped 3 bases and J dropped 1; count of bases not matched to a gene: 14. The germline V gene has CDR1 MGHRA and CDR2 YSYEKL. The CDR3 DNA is TGCGCCAGCAGCCAGGGCAACTCAGGGACAGCCGCCCAAGAGACCCAGTACTTC. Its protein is CASSQGNSGTAAQETQYF.

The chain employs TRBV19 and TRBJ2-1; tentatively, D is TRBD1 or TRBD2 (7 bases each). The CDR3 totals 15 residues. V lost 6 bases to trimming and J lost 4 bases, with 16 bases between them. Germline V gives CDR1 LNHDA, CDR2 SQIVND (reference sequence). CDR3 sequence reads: CASSPGGAGYNEQFF. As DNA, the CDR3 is TGTGCCAGTAGCCCAGGGGGGGCCGGTTACAATGAGCAGTTCTTC.

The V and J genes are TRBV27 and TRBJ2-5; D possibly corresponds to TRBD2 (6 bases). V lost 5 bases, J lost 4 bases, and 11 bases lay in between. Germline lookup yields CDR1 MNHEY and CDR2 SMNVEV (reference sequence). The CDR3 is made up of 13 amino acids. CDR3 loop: CASSPLEGETQYF. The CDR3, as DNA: TGTGCCAGCAGTCCCCTGGAGGGAGAGACCCAGTACTTC.

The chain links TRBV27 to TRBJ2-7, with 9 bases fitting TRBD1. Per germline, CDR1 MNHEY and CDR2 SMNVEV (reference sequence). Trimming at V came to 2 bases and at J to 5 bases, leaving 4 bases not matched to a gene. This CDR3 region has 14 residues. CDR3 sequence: CASSLRDRANEQYF. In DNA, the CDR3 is TGTGCCAGCAGTTTAAGGGACAGGGCCAACGAGCAGTACTTC.

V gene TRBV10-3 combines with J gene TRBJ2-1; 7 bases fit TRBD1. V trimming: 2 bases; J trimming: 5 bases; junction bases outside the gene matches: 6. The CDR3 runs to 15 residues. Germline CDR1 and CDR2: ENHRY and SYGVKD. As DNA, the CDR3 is TGTGCCATCAGTGAGGAGGACAGGTGGGACAATGAGCAGTTCTTC. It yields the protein CAISEEDRWDNEQFF.

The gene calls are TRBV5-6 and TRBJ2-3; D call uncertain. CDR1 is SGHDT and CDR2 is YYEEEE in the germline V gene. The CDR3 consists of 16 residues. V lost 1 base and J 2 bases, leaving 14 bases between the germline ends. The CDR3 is CASSLMRSGYTDTQYF. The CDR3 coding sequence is TGTGCCAGCAGCTTGATGCGGTCCGGATACACAGATACGCAGTATTTT.

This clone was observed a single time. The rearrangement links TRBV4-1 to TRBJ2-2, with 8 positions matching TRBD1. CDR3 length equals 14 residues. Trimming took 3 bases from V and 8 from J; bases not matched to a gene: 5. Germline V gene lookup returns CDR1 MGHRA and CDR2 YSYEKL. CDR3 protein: CASSQTGVDGELFF. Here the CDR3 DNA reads TGCGCCAGCAGCCAGACAGGGGTTGATGGGGAGCTGTTTTTT.

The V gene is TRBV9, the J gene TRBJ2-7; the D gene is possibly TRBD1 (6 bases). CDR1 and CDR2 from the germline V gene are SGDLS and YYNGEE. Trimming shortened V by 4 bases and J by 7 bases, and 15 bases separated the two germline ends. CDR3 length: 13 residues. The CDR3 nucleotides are TGTGCCAGCAGCTCCAGCAACAGGGATGAGCAGTACTTC. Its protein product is CASSSSNRDEQYF.

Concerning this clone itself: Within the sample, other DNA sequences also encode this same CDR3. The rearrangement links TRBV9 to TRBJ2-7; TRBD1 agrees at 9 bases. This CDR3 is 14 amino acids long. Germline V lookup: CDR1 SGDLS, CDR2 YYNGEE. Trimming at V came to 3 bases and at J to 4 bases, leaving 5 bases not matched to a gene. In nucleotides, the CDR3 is TGTGCCAGCAGCGCCGGGACAGGGCTGTACGAGCAGTACTTC. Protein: CASSAGTGLYEQYF.

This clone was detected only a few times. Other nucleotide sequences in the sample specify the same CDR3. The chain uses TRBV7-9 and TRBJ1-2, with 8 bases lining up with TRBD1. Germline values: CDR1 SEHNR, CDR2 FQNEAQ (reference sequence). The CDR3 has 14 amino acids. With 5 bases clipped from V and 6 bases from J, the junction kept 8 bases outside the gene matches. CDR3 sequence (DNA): TGTGCCAGCAGCCTCGCCGGGACAGGTGATGGCTACACCTTC. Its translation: CASSLAGTGDGYTF.